Listed below are T cell receptor beta chains from one sample, sequenced in a study of OX40 agonist ivuxolimab in advanced cancers. Profiled with immunoSEQ multiplex PCR; TCRdb holds only in-frame clones, not every one. The sample lists about 110,000 clones, 91% occurring once. The sample here was CD4+ or CD8+ T cells sorted from blood, taken in a trial of the OX40 agonist ivuxolimab. These receptor sequences come from an adult with an advanced solid tumor such as melanoma, head and neck, liver or kidney cancer. Both conserved end residues are trimmed from each CDR3. The size field is filled for only some rows; it gives once, few, many or a size class.

V gene	J gene	clone size	CDR3 protein
TRBV2	TRBJ2-7	once	ARSIQGTHEQY
TRBV7-3	TRBJ1-2	-	ASSDGPSNYGYT
TRBV5-1	-	-	ASSLESSGSHEQY
TRBV7-6	TRBJ2-7	-	ASSEGPGLYEQY
TRBV7-6	TRBJ1-4	-	ASSKDREKLF
TRBV13	TRBJ2-7	once	ASFKASGGSYEQY
TRBV19	TRBJ1-1	few	ASSTDREAEAF
TRBV12-5	TRBJ1-1	-	ASGLEGTGNTEAF
TRBV19	TRBJ2-5	-	ASSMNREETQY
TRBV6-5	TRBJ2-7	-	ASSYSAGLEQY
TRBV2	TRBJ2-1	-	ASREGTTSYNEQF
TRBV6-5	TRBJ2-2	-	ASAGLATRGELF
TRBV7-6	TRBJ2-5	-	ASSSGLAGGPYQETQY
TRBV5-1	TRBJ1-4	-	ASSSGTGSDEKLF
TRBV7-6	TRBJ2-5	-	ASSPSGQGSETQY
TRBV6-5	TRBJ1-1	-	ASSLEGDTEAF
TRBV6-1	TRBJ1-1	-	ASRRGTVNTEAF
TRBV5-4	TRBJ2-7	-	ASSSPGAYEQY
TRBV6-1	TRBJ2-3	-	ASSEQGAYTDTQY
TRBV6-1	TRBJ2-5	-	ASLANLRTGETQY
TRBV29-1	TRBJ2-3	few	SVEVVSTDTQY
TRBV7-7	TRBJ2-5	-	ASSLAAWGTSGASETQY
TRBV23-1	TRBJ2-2	few	ASSQSGQGVVTGELF
TRBV19	TRBJ2-7	-	ASSRSGQWTHEQY
TRBV10-3	TRBJ2-5	-	AISDPGTSGTFQETQY
TRBV7-6	TRBJ1-2	-	ASSLAAGNGYT
TRBV7-7	TRBJ2-3	-	ASSLDSTDTQY